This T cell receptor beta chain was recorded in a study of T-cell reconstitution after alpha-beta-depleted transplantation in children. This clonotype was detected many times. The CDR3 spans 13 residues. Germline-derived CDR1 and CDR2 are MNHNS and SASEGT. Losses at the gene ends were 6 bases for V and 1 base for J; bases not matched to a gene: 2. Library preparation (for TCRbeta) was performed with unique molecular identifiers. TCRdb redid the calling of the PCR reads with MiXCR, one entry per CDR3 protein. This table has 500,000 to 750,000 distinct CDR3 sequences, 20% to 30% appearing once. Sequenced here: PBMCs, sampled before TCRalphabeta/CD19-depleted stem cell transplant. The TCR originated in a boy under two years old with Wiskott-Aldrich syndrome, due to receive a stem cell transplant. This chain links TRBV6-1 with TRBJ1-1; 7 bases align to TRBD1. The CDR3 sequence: CASSRQGNTEAFF. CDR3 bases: TGTGCCAGCAGCCGACAGGGGAACACTGAAGCTTTCTTT.